The 27 T cell receptor beta chains below all came from one sample that was sequenced in a study of human T cells and chemical hapten exposure. TCRdb analysed the RACE reads with MiXCR anew, one entry per CDR3 protein. The sample holds 300,000 to 450,000 distinct CDR3 sequences, less than 6.5% seen once. Time point indicated: pre-sensitization, week 0. Treatment in this sample: therapeutic diphenylcyclopropenone sensitization with weekly scalp DPC. Specimen: whole blood, collected in connection with sensitization to the hapten diphenylcyclopropenone (DPC). The receptors were sampled from a woman aged 50 to 65 with alopecia areata. Some clones in this sample may be carry-over from other donors' samples.

In this sample, this clonotype turned up many times. The chain joins TRBV11-2 to TRBJ2-3; 7 nucleotides agree with TRBD2. CDR1 and CDR2 (germline): SGHAT, FQNNGV. The junction had 4 bases not matched to a gene; V was cut back by 5 bases and J by 2 bases. The CDR3 consists of 14 residues. The CDR3 DNA sequence: TGTGCCAGCAGCCCGGGAGGTCTCACAGATACGCAGTATTTT. Residues: CASSPGGLTDTQYF. The variable domain in full, completed from reference TRBV11-2 and TRBJ2-3, reads EAGVAQSPRYKIIEKRQSVAFWCNPISGHATLYWYQQILGQGPKLLIQFQNNGVVDDSQLPKDRFSAERLKGVDSTLKIQPAKLEDSAVYLCASSPGGLTDTQYFGPGTRLTVL.

This clonotype occurred many times. The chain combines TRBV7-2 with TRBJ2-4; no definite D call. Trimming removed 8 bases from V and 1 base from J, with 9 bases in between. CDR1 is SGHTA and CDR2 is FQGNSA in the germline V gene. The CDR3 covers 13 residues. CDR3 in DNA: TGTGCCAGCGCGAAAGGGGCCAAAAACATTCAGTACTTC. Its translation is CASAKGAKNIQYF. The whole variable domain, remainder taken from reference TRBV7-2 and TRBJ2-4, is GAGVSQSPSNKVTEKGKDVELRCDPISGHTALYWYRQSLGQGLEFLIYFQGNSAPDKSGLPSDRFSAERTGGSVSTLTIQRTQQEDSAVYLCASAKGAKNIQYFGAGTRLSVL.

Ten or more counts support this clonotype. The CDR3 reads CASRTAGATYEQYF. CDR3 sequence (DNA): TGTGCCAGCAGGACTGCGGGGGCTACCTACGAGCAGTACTTC. The chain is built from TRBV7-2 and TRBJ2-7, with a possible D match to TRBD2 (7 bases). The V end was cut by 6 bases, the J end by 2 bases, with 14 bases between. Looked up from germline, CDR1 is SGHTA and CDR2 is FQGNSA. The CDR3 spans 14 residues. Full variable domain (rest looked up from reference TRBV7-2 and TRBJ2-7): GAGVSQSPSNKVTEKGKDVELRCDPISGHTALYWYRQSLGQGLEFLIYFQGNSAPDKSGLPSDRFSAERTGGSVSTLTIQRTQQEDSAVYLCASRTAGATYEQYFGPGTRLTVT.

There are many counts of this clonotype. The chain is built from TRBV3-1 and TRBJ1-2, with a tentative D call TRBD1 (5 bases). The ends were cut back, 5 bases at V and 3 bases at J, with 10 bases in the middle. CDR3 length: 13 residues. Germline assignment: CDR1 LGHDT and CDR2 YNNKEL (reference sequence). CDR3 coding DNA: TGTGCCAGCAGCAGCGCGGGGGACTATGGCTACACCTTC. This translates into CASSSAGDYGYTF.

This clonotype appeared a few times. The chain combines TRBV2 with TRBJ1-2, with D perhaps TRBD1 (5 bases). Germline V gives CDR1 SNHLY, CDR2 FYNNEI. The V gene lost 6 bases and the J gene lost 5 bases, with 16 bases spanning the gap. This CDR3 contains 14 residues. The CDR3 loop is CASSPGGEGYGYTF. The CDR3, as DNA: TGTGCCAGCAGCCCCGGCGGCGAGGGGTATGGCTACACCTTC.

This clonotype was detected only a few times. The chain uses TRBV5-4 and TRBJ2-1; D is undetermined. Germline-derived CDR1 and CDR2 are SGHNT and YYREEE (reference sequence). V dropped 4 bases and J dropped 8 bases, with 16 bases sitting between them. This CDR3 is 14 amino acids long. In DNA form, the CDR3 reads TGTGCCAGCAGCCCGCCCACGCATCTCGATGAGCAGTTCTTC. Its translation is CASSPPTHLDEQFF.

This clonotype was recorded many times. The CDR3 here is CASSVLAGGMDTEAFF. Written as DNA, the CDR3 is TGTGCCAGCAGTGTTCTAGCTGGGGGGATGGACACTGAAGCTTTCTTT. The rearrangement uses TRBV3-1 and TRBJ1-1, with D maybe TRBD1 (5 bases). There are 16 residues in the CDR3. Deletions cut 6 bases from V and 3 bases from J, with 20 bases between. Looked up from germline, CDR1 is LGHDT and CDR2 is YNNKEL (reference sequence).

This clonotype was seen repeatedly, ten times or more. V and J are TRBV12-3 or TRBV12-4 and TRBJ1-6, with a tentative D call TRBD1 (5 bases). V dropped 5 bases and J dropped 5 bases, with 16 bases sitting between them. CDR3 length: 16 amino acids. The CDR3 sequence is CASSPRQGNNNSPLHF. CDR3 DNA sequence: TGTGCCAGCAGTCCGCGTCAGGGTAACAATAATTCACCCCTCCACTTT.

This clonotype was detected ten times or more. The chain couples TRBV12-3 or TRBV12-4 to TRBJ1-2; D is unresolved. Trimming left V 6 bases short and J 0 bases short, with 11 bases between. This CDR3 is 14 amino acids long. The CDR3 loop is CASSYGRTNYGYTF. The CDR3 DNA follows: TGTGCCAGCAGCTATGGACGGACTAACTATGGCTACACCTTC.

This clonotype was picked up many times. The chain has TRBV20-1 and TRBJ2-3; 8 bases are shared with TRBD1. Germline CDR1 reads DFQATT; CDR2 reads SNEGSKA (reference sequence). CDR3 length: 15 amino acids. Trimming removed 6 bases from V and 4 bases from J; junction bases left unmatched: 12. CDR3 coding DNA: TGCAGTGCAGGAAGAGTGGGACAGGAACCAGATACGCAGTATTTT. This translates into CSAGRVGQEPDTQYF.

This clonotype occurred many times. The J gene is TRBJ1-1, the V gene TRBV9, with D tentatively TRBD1 (6 bases). Germline V gene sequence: CDR1 SGDLS, CDR2 YYNGEE. The CDR3 has 16 residues. Trimming pared 3 bases from V and 5 bases from J, leaving 20 bases between. The CDR3 DNA follows: TGTGCCAGCAGCGCAACGTTCCAGGGAAGGGGGACTGAAGCTTTCTTT. Translating it yields CASSATFQGRGTEAFF.

This clonotype has more than one count but fewer than ten. The V gene is TRBV7-2, the J gene TRBJ2-1, with 7 bases lining up with TRBD1. CDR3 length: 14 residues. The V segment lost 4 bases and the J segment 9 bases; nucleotides outside the gene matches: 9. The germline CDR1 and CDR2 sequences are SGHTA and FQGNSA. The CDR3, as DNA: TGTGCCAGCAGCTCTGTGACAGGGTGGATTGAGCAGTTCTTC. Its protein product is CASSSVTGWIEQFF.

The table lists this clonotype with a few counts. The chain joins TRBV29-1 to TRBJ2-7; TRBD1 agrees at 8 bases. Germline values: CDR1 SQVTM, CDR2 ANQGSEA. J lost 2 bases, V lost 1 base, and 1 base had no gene match. There are 13 residues in the CDR3. CDR3 sequence reads: CSVEGQGTYEQYF. The CDR3, as DNA: TGCAGCGTTGAAGGACAGGGGACCTACGAGCAGTACTTC.

This clonotype appeared many times. This chain joins TRBV3-1 and TRBJ2-1; D uncertain. The CDR3 covers 12 residues. V was cut by 1 base and J by 6 bases, with 4 bases left in between. The germline V gene has CDR1 LGHDT and CDR2 YNNKEL (reference sequence). The chain's CDR3 is CASSQVPNEQFF. DNA for the CDR3: TGTGCCAGCAGCCAAGTCCCCAATGAGCAGTTCTTC.

This clonotype appeared many times. The chain employs TRBV5-5 and TRBJ1-3, with a possible D match to TRBD1 (5 bases). This CDR3 has 19 residues. Germline assignment: CDR1 SGHKS and CDR2 YYEKEE (reference sequence). With 4 bases removed from V and 0 bases from J, the gap between germline ends came to 23 bases. CDR3 coding DNA: TGTGCCAGCAGCCGTGAATGGGGGTCGTCGTTCGCCTCTGGAAACACCATATATTTT. Protein: CASSREWGSSFASGNTIYF. The entire variable domain, with the rest obtained from reference TRBV5-5 and TRBJ1-3, is as follows: DAGVTQSPTHLIKTRGQQVTLRCSPISGHKSVSWYQQVLGQGPQFIFQYYEKEERGRGNFPDRFSARQFPNYSSELNVNALLLGDSALYLCASSREWGSSFASGNTIYFGEGSWLTVV.

V gene TRBV20-1 combines with J gene TRBJ2-2; 7 bases are shared with TRBD2. V dropped 3 bases and J dropped 0; count of bases not matched to a gene: 1. This CDR3 region has 14 residues. Germline lookup yields CDR1 DFQATT and CDR2 SNEGSKA (reference sequence). As DNA, the CDR3 is TGCAGTGCTAGCGGGGGGACGAACACCGGGGAGCTGTTTTTT. Amino acids: CSASGGTNTGELFF.

This clonotype has just a few counts. The V call is TRBV4-1, the J call TRBJ1-2; TRBD1 matches 8 bases. The J segment lost 0 bases and the V segment lost 3 bases, leaving 6 bases of the junction unmatched. Germline values: CDR1 MGHRA, CDR2 YSYEKL. This CDR3 is built from 16 residues. CDR3 residues: CASSQGDRGTNYGYTF. For the CDR3, the DNA is TGCGCCAGCAGCCAGGGCGACAGGGGAACTAACTATGGCTACACCTTC.

This clonotype occurred many times. The rearrangement joins TRBV7-2 to TRBJ1-1, with TRBD1 as a possible D gene (5 bases). V was shortened by 5 bases and J by 5 bases, with 12 bases between the two germline ends. The CDR3 covers 13 residues. CDR1 SGHTA and CDR2 FQGNSA come from the germline V gene. The CDR3 region is CASSLGLQTEAFF. The CDR3 nucleotides are TGTGCCAGCAGCCTGGGACTCCAGACTGAAGCTTTCTTT.

This clonotype was picked up many times. The rearrangement links TRBV27 to TRBJ2-1; D not resolved. V shed 5 bases and J shed 5 bases, with 22 bases lying between them. The CDR3 has 17 residues. CDR1 is MNHEY, CDR2 SMNVEV, per germline (reference sequence). In DNA, the CDR3 is TGTGCCAGCAGTCCCGGGCCCTTCCGGTCCATAAACAATGAGCAGTTCTTC. Its protein product is CASSPGPFRSINNEQFF.

The chain carries TRBV28 and TRBJ1-1; D is uncertain. Per germline, CDR1 MDHEN and CDR2 SYDVKM. Trimming pared 5 bases from V and 1 base from J, leaving 11 bases between. The CDR3 runs 14 residues. CDR3 region: CASSPPTGNTEAFF. The CDR3, as DNA: TGTGCCAGCAGTCCTCCGACGGGGAACACTGAAGCTTTCTTT.

This clonotype was seen ten or more times. The rearrangement uses TRBV6-6 and TRBJ2-5, with 10 bases that match TRBD2. Losses at the gene ends were 7 bases for V and 5 bases for J; bases not matched to a gene: 7. Germline CDR1 and CDR2: MNHNY and SVGAGI (reference sequence). The CDR3 spans 14 residues. The CDR3 sequence is CASNRAGGLETQYF. The CDR3 coding sequence is TGTGCCAGCAACCGAGCGGGGGGGCTTGAGACCCAGTACTTC.

The gene calls are TRBV12-5 and TRBJ1-1, with no clear D. The V end lost 3 bases, the J end lost 1 base, and 3 bases lay between the germline ends. This CDR3 comprises 12 residues. Germline V CDR1 and CDR2: LGHNT, FRNRAP. The CDR3: CASGLWNTEAFF. The CDR3 DNA sequence: TGTGCTAGTGGTTTATGGAACACTGAAGCTTTCTTT.

The rearrangement joins TRBV4-2 to TRBJ1-5; D gene unclear. Germline V gene lookup returns CDR1 LGHNA and CDR2 YNFKEQ. With 0 bases removed from V and 5 bases from J, the gap between germline ends came to 11 bases. The CDR3 sequence is 15 residues long. CDR3 bases: TGTGCCAGCAGCCAAGATTTCAACAGTCATCAGCCCCAGCATTTT. Translating it yields CASSQDFNSHQPQHF.

The chain has TRBV6-5 and TRBJ2-4, with TRBD1 as a possible D gene (6 bases). Germline loops: CDR1 MNHEY, CDR2 SVGAGI. The V end was cut by 6 bases, the J end by 0 bases, with 15 bases between. The CDR3 is 16 amino acids. The CDR3 DNA sequence: TGTGCCAGCAGACCCGCAGGGGCGTTAGCCAAAAACATTCAGTACTTC. This translates into CASRPAGALAKNIQYF.

This clonotype occurred a few times. The rearrangement links TRBV29-1 to TRBJ1-1; 8 bases align to TRBD1. Trimming took 3 bases from V and 6 from J; bases not matched to a gene: 3. CDR1 is SQVTM, CDR2 ANQGSEA, per germline. The CDR3 length is 12 residues. The CDR3 loop reads CSVDRGLAEAFF. CDR3 nucleotide sequence: TGCAGCGTTGACAGGGGGCTCGCTGAAGCTTTCTTT.

V and J are TRBV3-1 and TRBJ2-3; TRBD2 agrees at 9 bases. CDR3 length: 15 residues. CDR1 and CDR2 from the germline V gene are LGHDT and YNNKEL (reference sequence). V trimming: 4 bases; J trimming: 4 bases; junction bases outside the gene matches: 6. This CDR3 reads CASSRSGSAADTQYF. CDR3 bases: TGTGCCAGCAGCCGTAGCGGGAGTGCCGCAGATACGCAGTATTTT.

The chain couples TRBV6-1 to TRBJ2-1, with 10 bases aligning to TRBD2. The germline gives CDR1 MNHNS, CDR2 SASEGT. Germline trimming cut 7 bases from V and 4 bases from J; bases unmatched to any gene: 4. The CDR3 is 14 amino acids. Here the CDR3 reads CASKPAGGYNEQFF. CDR3 in DNA: TGTGCCAGCAAGCCAGCGGGAGGGTACAATGAGCAGTTCTTC.